Below are 20 T cell receptor beta chains sequenced from a single sample in a study of blood T cell repertoires in COVID-19. Profiled with immunoSEQ multiplex PCR; TCRdb holds only in-frame clones, not every one. The sample consists of 45,000 or so clones, 80% to 90% of them appearing once. The specimen was peripheral blood. Every receptor here comes from an older man with acute or convalescent COVID-19.

This chain connects TRBV10-3 to TRBJ2-7, with 8 nucleotides matching TRBD1. This CDR3 is built from 15 residues. Germline-derived CDR1 and CDR2 are ENHRY and SYGVKD. The J segment lost 2 bases and the V segment lost 6 bases, leaving 9 bases of the junction unmatched. CDR3 in amino acids: CAISDRDRTTYEQYF. In nucleotides, the CDR3 is TGTGCCATCAGCGACAGGGACAGGACAACCTACGAGCAGTACTTC.

The chain employs TRBV5-1 and TRBJ2-1; the match to TRBD1 covers 12 bases. Trimming at V came to 4 bases and at J to 10 bases, leaving 15 bases not matched to a gene. The germline V gene has CDR1 SGHRS and CDR2 YFSETQ. This CDR3 has 17 residues. CDR3 region: CASSTVSGTGGRGEQFF. The CDR3 coding sequence is TGCGCCAGCAGCACCGTTTCAGGGACAGGGGGCCGAGGGGAGCAGTTCTTC.

Only a few counts were recorded for this clone. The chain employs TRBV10-3 and TRBJ1-4, with TRBD1 matching 8 bases. The V gene end was trimmed by 5 bases and the J gene end by 6 bases; junction bases not matched to a gene: 8. The CDR3 covers 15 residues. CDR1 is ENHRY and CDR2 is SYGVKD in the germline V gene. In DNA, the CDR3 is TGTGCCATCAGTTCCCCAGGGGGCGGTGATGAAAAACTGTTTTTT. Translating gives CAISSPGGGDEKLFF.

The V call is TRBV3-1 (or the pseudogene TRBV3-2), the J call TRBJ1-6; D ambiguous. The CDR3 has 13 residues. Looked up from germline, CDR1 is LGHDT and CDR2 is YNNKEL (reference sequence). V lost 6 bases, J lost 7 bases, and 10 bases lay in between. In nucleotides, the CDR3 is TGTGCCAGCAGGAGGGCAGGAAATTCACCCCTCCACTTT. Its protein is CASRRAGNSPLHF.

The chain joins TRBV30 to TRBJ2-3, with TRBD1 as a possible D gene (5 bases). The V and J ends lost 0 bases and 5 bases respectively, with 9 bases between them. The CDR3 contains 13 residues. Germline-derived CDR1 and CDR2 are GTSNPN and SVGIG (reference sequence). The CDR3 nucleotides read TGTGCCTGGAGTGTTTTGGGGCAAGATACGCAGTATTTT. Its protein product is CAWSVLGQDTQYF.

The V and J genes are TRBV10-1 and TRBJ2-3; 11 bases are shared with TRBD2. Losses at the gene ends were 2 bases for V and 6 bases for J; bases not matched to a gene: 7. Germline CDR1 WNHNN, CDR2 SYGVQD (reference sequence). This CDR3 contains 16 residues. In DNA, the CDR3 is TGCGCCAGCAGTGAGGTAGCGGGGGGGCCAGGGGATACGCAGTATTTT. Translation: CASSEVAGGPGDTQYF.

The gene calls are TRBV15 and TRBJ2-5, with D possibly being TRBD1 (5 bases). V lost 0 bases and J 3 bases, leaving 11 bases between the germline ends. The CDR3 has 15 residues. The germline V gene encodes CDR1 LNHNV and CDR2 YYDKDF (reference sequence). The CDR3 nucleotides read TGTGCCACCAGCAGAGACAAGGGGCGCGAAGAGACCCAGTACTTC. Protein sequence: CATSRDKGREETQYF.

The chain employs TRBV15 and TRBJ2-7, with 7 bases that match TRBD1. Germline V CDR1 and CDR2: LNHNV, YYDKDF (reference sequence). Trimming cost V 8 bases and J 2 bases; bases outside gene matches: 6. The CDR3 runs to 13 residues. The CDR3 here is CATQPGQTYEQYF. CDR3 nucleotide sequence: TGTGCCACCCAACCGGGACAGACCTACGAGCAGTACTTC. The full variable domain, rest sourced from reference TRBV15 and TRBJ2-7, is DAMVIQNPRYQVTQFGKPVTLSCSQTLNHNVMYWYQQKSSQAPKLLFHYYDKDFNNEADTPDNFQSRRPNTSFCFLDIRSPGLGDTAMYLCATQPGQTYEQYFGPGTRLTVT.

The chain recombines TRBV27 with TRBJ2-3, with D possibly matching TRBD2 (5 bases). Trimming took off 5 bases at V and 3 bases at J, with 18 bases between the two ends. Germline-derived CDR1 and CDR2 are MNHEY and SMNVEV (reference sequence). There are 16 residues in the CDR3. The CDR3 region is CASSPSERLSTDTQYF. The CDR3 DNA reads as TGTGCCAGCAGTCCCTCCGAGCGGCTCTCGACAGATACGCAGTATTTT.

This chain links TRBV5-1 with TRBJ2-7; D possibly corresponds to TRBD1 (5 bases). V was trimmed by 4 bases and J by 4 bases, leaving 15 bases between them. Per germline, CDR1 SGHRS and CDR2 YFSETQ. The CDR3 runs 14 residues. DNA of the CDR3: TGCGCCAGCAGCCCGACTCAGGGTGGGTACGAGCAGTACTTC. This gives the protein CASSPTQGGYEQYF.

This chain joins TRBV7-3 and TRBJ2-6, with D maybe TRBD1 (5 bases). The V and J ends lost 8 bases and 1 base respectively, with 12 bases between them. Germline values: CDR1 SGHTA, CDR2 FQGTGA. This CDR3 has 15 amino acids. The CDR3 region has the DNA TGTGCCAGCGCGGCAGGGCAGTCTGGGGCCAACGTCCTGACTTTC. Translating it yields CASAAGQSGANVLTF.

The chain has TRBV11-2 and TRBJ2-7, with D perhaps matching TRBD1 (6 bases). The CDR3 totals 14 residues. Germline V gene lookup returns CDR1 SGHAT and CDR2 FQNNGV. The V end was cut by 4 bases, the J end by 4 bases, with 14 bases between. Here the CDR3 DNA reads TGTGCCAGCAGCTCACCGACAGGTCTGTACGAGCAGTACTTC. Translated: CASSSPTGLYEQYF.

This chain connects TRBV27 to TRBJ2-7; D is unresolved. The CDR3 totals 14 residues. Deletions cut 2 bases from V and 2 bases from J, with 10 bases between. CDR1 and CDR2 (germline): MNHEY, SMNVEV (reference sequence). CDR3 region: CASSLVGFPYEQYF. The CDR3 DNA is TGTGCCAGCAGTTTAGTCGGGTTCCCCTACGAGCAGTACTTC.

About this clone itself: This likely reflects a read error, since a far larger clone is one base away. Additional DNA sequences in this sample encode the identical CDR3. The genes are TRBV28 and TRBJ2-2, with 7 bases that match TRBD1. CDR1 and CDR2 (germline): MDHEN, SYDVKM. This CDR3 has 14 amino acids. The J segment lost 7 bases and the V segment lost 6 bases, leaving 8 bases of the junction unmatched. The CDR3 nucleotides are TGTGCCAGCAGGTCTACAGGGGATGGCGGGGAGCTGTTTTTT. Translated: CASRSTGDGGELFF.

This chain links TRBV3-1 (or the pseudogene TRBV3-2) with TRBJ2-5; TRBD2 aligns across 13 bases. J was trimmed by 5 bases and V by 0 bases; bases with no gene match: 3. This CDR3 region has 16 residues. Germline values: CDR1 LGHDT, CDR2 YNNKEL (reference sequence). CDR3 DNA sequence: TGTGCCAGCAGCCAAGAACTAGCGGGGGGGTGGGAGACCCAGTACTTC. Translated, it gives CASSQELAGGWETQYF.

V is TRBV7-2 and J is TRBJ1-5; a weak D match, TRBD1 (5 bases). CDR3 length: 15 residues. V lost 3 bases, J lost 2 bases, and 11 bases lay in between. Germline lookup yields CDR1 SGHTA and CDR2 FQGNSA. DNA of the CDR3: TGTGCCAGCAGCTTTACAGGACCCGGCAATCAGCCCCAGCATTTT. It specifies CASSFTGPGNQPQHF.

V and J are TRBV5-1 and TRBJ1-1, with 11 nucleotides matching TRBD1. This CDR3 spans 14 amino acids. From germline, CDR1 is SGHRS and CDR2 YFSETQ. The ends lost 4 bases at V and 3 bases at J; junction bases unmatched: 2. The CDR3 sequence: CASSPGQGDTEAFF. The CDR3, as DNA: TGCGCCAGCAGCCCGGGACAGGGGGACACTGAAGCTTTCTTT.

This clone was found once. This chain uses TRBV10-1 with TRBJ1-2, with a possible D match to TRBD1 (5 bases). V lost 0 bases and J lost 3, with 5 bases in between. The CDR3 spans 13 residues. CDR1 and CDR2 (germline): WNHNN, SYGVQD (reference sequence). The CDR3 nucleotides are TGCGCCAGCAGTGAGTCGACAGACTATGGCTACACCTTC. It encodes CASSESTDYGYTF.

The V gene is TRBV13, the J gene TRBJ1-1, with a weak D call TRBD1 (6 bases). The CDR3 runs 16 residues. The germline gives CDR1 PRHDT, CDR2 FYEKMQ (reference sequence). V was clipped by 0 bases and J by 0 bases, with 11 bases between them. Here the CDR3 DNA reads TGTGCCAGCAGCTTAGGCCAGGGGCGGATGAACACTGAAGCTTTCTTT. This gives the protein CASSLGQGRMNTEAFF.

The genes are TRBV7-3 and TRBJ2-1, with TRBD1 matching over 10 bases. The germline CDR1 and CDR2 sequences are SGHTA and FQGTGA. V gave up 1 base and J gave up 5 bases; unmatched junction bases: 2. The CDR3 runs to 15 residues. The DNA for the CDR3 is TGTGCCAGCAGCTTAAGACAGGGGGCGAACAATGAGCAGTTCTTC. Protein: CASSLRQGANNEQFF.